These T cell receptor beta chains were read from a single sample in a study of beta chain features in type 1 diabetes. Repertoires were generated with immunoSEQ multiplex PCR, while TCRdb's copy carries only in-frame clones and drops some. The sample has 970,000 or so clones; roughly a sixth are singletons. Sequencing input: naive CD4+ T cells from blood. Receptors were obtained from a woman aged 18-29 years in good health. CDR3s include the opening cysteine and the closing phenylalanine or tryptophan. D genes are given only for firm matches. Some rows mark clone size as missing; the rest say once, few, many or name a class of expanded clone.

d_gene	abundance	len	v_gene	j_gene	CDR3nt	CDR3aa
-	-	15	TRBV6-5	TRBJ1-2	TGTGCCAGCAGTTACAGCAGGGGTCGTAACTATGGCTACACCTTC	CASSYSRGRNYGYTF
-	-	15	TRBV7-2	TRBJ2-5	TGTGCCAGCAGCTTAGGCTTCGGCAGGGTAGAGACCCAGTACTTC	CASSLGFGRVETQYF
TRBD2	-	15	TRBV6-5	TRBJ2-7	TGTGCCAGCAGTTATTCAGCGGGAGAGGGCTACGAGCAGTACTTC	CASSYSAGEGYEQYF
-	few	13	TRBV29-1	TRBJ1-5	TGCAGCGTTGCTGCGGGCCAGAATCAGCCCCAGCATTTT	CSVAAGQNQPQHF
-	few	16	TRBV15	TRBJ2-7	TGTGCCACCAGCAGAGTTTGGTCAGGGGAGGCGTACGAGCAGTACTTC	CATSRVWSGEAYEQYF
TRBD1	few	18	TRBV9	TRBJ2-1	TGTGCCAGCAGCCCTGCGGACAGGGGAGGTAGCAGGCGTTATGAGCAGTTCTTC	CASSPADRGGSRRYEQFF
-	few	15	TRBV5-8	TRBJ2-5	TGTGCCAGCAGCTTGGCAGCGTCGCACCAAGAGACCCAGTACTTC	CASSLAASHQETQYF
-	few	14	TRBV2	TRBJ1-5	TGTGCCAGCAGTGAAGCGAACATCAATCAGCCCCAGCATTTT	CASSEANINQPQHF
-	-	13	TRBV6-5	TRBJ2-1	TGTGCCAGCAGTTACTCGATGTTAAGTGAGCAGTTCTTC	CASSYSMLSEQFF
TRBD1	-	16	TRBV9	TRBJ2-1	TGTGCCAGCAGCGTAGTTGGGGACAGGGAATACAATGAGCAGTTCTTC	CASSVVGDREYNEQFF
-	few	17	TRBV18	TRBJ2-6	TGTGCCAGCTCACCGCCGGGACAAGGCTCTGGGGCCAACGTCCTGACTTTC	CASSPPGQGSGANVLTF
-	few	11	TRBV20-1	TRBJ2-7	TGCAGTGCTTCTATTGGCTACGAGCAGTACTTC	CSASIGYEQYF
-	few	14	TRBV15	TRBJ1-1	TGTGCCACCAGCGGAAGCCTGGTGAACACTGAAGCTTTCTTT	CATSGSLVNTEAFF
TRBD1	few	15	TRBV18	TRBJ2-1	TGTGCCAGCTCGACGGGACAGAGCTCCTACAATGAGCAGTTCTTC	CASSTGQSSYNEQFF
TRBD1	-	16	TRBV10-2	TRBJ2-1	TGCGCCAGCAGTGAGATTGGGACAGGGGAGAACAATGAGCAGTTCTTC	CASSEIGTGENNEQFF
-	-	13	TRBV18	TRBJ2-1	TGTGCCAGCTCACCTGGACTCTACAATGAGCAGTTCTTC	CASSPGLYNEQFF
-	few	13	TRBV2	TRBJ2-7	TGTGCCAGCCTACAGAGGACCCCGGGGGAGCAGTACTTC	CASLQRTPGEQYF
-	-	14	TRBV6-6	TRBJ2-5	TGTGCCAGCAGTTACCCCACTAAGGAGGAGACCCAGTACTTC	CASSYPTKEETQYF
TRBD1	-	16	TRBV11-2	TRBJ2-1	TGTGCCAGCAGCCTGGGACAGGCCTTGACTTACAATGAGCAGTTCTTC	CASSLGQALTYNEQFF
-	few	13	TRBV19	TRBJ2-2	TGTGCCAGTAGTTCCAGACTAGGCGGGGAGCTGTTTTTT	CASSSRLGGELFF
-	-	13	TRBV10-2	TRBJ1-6	TGCGCCAGCAGTGAGCAGGGGCATTCACCCCTCCACTTT	CASSEQGHSPLHF
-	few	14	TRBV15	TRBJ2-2	TGTGCCACCAGCAGGTCAGAAGCTGCGAGGGAGCTGTTTTTT	CATSRSEAARELFF
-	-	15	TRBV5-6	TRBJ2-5	TGTGCCAGCAGCTTAGGAACAGGTTACCAAGAGACCCAGTACTTC	CASSLGTGYQETQYF
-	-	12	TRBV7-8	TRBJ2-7	TGTGCCAGCAGCCCCTTCGTCTACGAGCAGTACTTC	CASSPFVYEQYF
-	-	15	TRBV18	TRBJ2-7	TGTGCCAGCTCACGGGGGCCCCTGCCCCCCTACGAGCAGTACTTC	CASSRGPLPPYEQYF
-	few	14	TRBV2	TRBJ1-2	TGTGCCAGCAGTGTCGCAGGGGCGGCTTGGGGCTACACCTTC	CASSVAGAAWGYTF
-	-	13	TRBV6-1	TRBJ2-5	TGTGCCAGCAATAGGGGGTTTGAGGAGACCCAGTACTTC	CASNRGFEETQYF
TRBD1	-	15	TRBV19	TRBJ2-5	TGTGCCAGTAGTAATGAGGCAGGGGGCTGGAAGACCCAGTACTTC	CASSNEAGGWKTQYF
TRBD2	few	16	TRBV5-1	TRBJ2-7	TGCGCCACCAGGGTGGCCGGGACTAGCGGGCTTTACGAGCAGTACTTC	CATRVAGTSGLYEQYF
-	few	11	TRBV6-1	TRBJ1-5	TGTGCCAGCAGTGATCATCAGCCCCAGCATTTT	CASSDHQPQHF
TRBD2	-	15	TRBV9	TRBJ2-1	TGTGCCAGCAGCCCAATACTAGCGGGAGTCGGTGAGCAGTTCTTC	CASSPILAGVGEQFF
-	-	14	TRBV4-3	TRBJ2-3	TGCGCCAGCAGCCAAGACGGAAGCACAGATACGCAGTATTTT	CASSQDGSTDTQYF
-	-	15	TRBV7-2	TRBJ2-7	TGTGCCAGCAGCTCCAACCAGGGCTCGGGCTACGAGCAGTACTTC	CASSSNQGSGYEQYF
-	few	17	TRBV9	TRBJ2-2	TGTGCCAGCAGCGTGGAGTCCGGGACTCCCTACACCGGGGAGCTGTTTTTT	CASSVESGTPYTGELFF
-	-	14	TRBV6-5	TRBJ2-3	TGTGCCAGCAGTTACTCGCTTCACACAGATACGCAGTATTTT	CASSYSLHTDTQYF
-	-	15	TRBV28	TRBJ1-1	TGTGCCAGCAGCTCCGAGACACCTTTGAACACTGAAGCTTTCTTT	CASSSETPLNTEAFF
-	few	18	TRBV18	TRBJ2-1	TGTGCCAGCTCACCAGCCCAAGCACAGGTCGCCTTTTACAATGAGCAGTTCTTC	CASSPAQAQVAFYNEQFF
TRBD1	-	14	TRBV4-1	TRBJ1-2	TGCGCCAGCAGCCAAGGACAGGGACACTATGGCTACACCTTC	CASSQGQGHYGYTF